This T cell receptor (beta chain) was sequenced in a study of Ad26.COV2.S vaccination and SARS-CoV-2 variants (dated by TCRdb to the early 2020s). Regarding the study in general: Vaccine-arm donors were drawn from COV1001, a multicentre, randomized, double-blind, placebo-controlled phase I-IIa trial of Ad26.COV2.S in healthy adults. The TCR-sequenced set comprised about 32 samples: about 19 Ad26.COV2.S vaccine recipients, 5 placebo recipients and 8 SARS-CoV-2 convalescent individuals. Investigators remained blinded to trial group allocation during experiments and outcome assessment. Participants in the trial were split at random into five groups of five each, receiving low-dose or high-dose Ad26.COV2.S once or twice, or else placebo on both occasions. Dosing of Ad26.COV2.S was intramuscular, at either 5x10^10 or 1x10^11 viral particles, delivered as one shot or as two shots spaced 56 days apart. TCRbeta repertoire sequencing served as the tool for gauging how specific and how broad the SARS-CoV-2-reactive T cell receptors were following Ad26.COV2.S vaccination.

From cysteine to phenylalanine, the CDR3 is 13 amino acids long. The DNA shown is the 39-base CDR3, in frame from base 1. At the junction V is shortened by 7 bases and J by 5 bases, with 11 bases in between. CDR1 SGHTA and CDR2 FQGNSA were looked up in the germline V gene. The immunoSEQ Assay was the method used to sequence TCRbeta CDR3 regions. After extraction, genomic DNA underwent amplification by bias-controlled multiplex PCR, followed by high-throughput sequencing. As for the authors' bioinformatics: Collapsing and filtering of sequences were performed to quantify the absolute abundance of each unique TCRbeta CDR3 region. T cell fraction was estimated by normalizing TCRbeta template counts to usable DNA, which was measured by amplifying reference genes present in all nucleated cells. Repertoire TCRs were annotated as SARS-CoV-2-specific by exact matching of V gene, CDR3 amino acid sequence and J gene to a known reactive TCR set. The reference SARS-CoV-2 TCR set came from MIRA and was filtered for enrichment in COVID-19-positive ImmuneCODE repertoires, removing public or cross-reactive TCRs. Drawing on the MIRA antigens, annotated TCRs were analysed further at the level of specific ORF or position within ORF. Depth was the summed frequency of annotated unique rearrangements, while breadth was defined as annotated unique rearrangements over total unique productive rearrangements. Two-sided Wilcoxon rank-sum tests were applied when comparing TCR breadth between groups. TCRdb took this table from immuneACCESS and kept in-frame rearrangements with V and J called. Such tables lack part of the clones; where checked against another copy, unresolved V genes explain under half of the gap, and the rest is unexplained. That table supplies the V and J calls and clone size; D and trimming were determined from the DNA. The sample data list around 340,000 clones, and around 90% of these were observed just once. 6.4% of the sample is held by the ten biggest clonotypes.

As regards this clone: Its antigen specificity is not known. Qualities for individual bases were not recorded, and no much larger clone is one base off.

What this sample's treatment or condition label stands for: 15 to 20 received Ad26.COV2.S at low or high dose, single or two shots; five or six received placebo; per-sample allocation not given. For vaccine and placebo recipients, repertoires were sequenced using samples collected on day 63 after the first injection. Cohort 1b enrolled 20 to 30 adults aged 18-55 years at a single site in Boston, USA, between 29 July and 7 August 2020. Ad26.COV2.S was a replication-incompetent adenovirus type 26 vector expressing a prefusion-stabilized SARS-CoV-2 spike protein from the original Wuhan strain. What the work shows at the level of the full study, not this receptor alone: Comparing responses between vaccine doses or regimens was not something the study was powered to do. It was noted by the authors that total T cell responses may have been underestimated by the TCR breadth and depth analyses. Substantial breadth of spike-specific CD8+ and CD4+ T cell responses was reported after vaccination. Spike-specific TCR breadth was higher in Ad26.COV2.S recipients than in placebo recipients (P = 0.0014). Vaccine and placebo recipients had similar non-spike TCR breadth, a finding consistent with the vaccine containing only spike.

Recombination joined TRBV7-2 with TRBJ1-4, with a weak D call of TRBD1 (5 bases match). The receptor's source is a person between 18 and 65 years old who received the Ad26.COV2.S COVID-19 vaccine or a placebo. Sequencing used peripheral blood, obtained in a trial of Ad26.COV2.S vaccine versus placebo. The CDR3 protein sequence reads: CASKHRWNEKLFF. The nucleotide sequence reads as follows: TGTGCCAGCAAACACAGGTGGAATGAAAAACTGTTTTTT.